What follows describes a single T cell receptor beta chain. What it recognizes is unknown. Sequencing relied on a cDNA template that was reverse transcribed from extracted RNA. Here immunoSEQ multiplex PCR was the method, and the copy in TCRdb shows in-frame clones only, minus some. The sample shows more than 140,000 clones, 86% of them seen only once. This specimen belongs to a study of CD8+ T cells in alopecia areata. In the study overall: Patients in the treated group were given tofacitinib by mouth, 5 to 10 mg twice a day. Overall study results and limits: Besides other cells, scalp samples also yield sequences of resident alphabeta T cells from normal skin.

Stated treatment: oral pan-JAK inhibitor, 5-10 mg twice daily. The sequence was collected from a human donor with alopecia areata. The sequences come from CD8+ T cells sorted from blood, collected at week 4, from a patient treated with tofacitinib.

As DNA, the CDR3 is TGCGCCAGCAGCTTAGGGGGCGAGTTTGAGCAGTTCTTC. Encoded protein: CASSLGGEFEQFF. V usage is TRBV5-1 and J usage is TRBJ2-1; 7 nucleotides agree with TRBD1. Trimming removed 2 bases from V and 9 bases from J; junction bases left unmatched: 5. The germline gives CDR1 SGHRS, CDR2 YFSETQ. CDR3 length: 13 amino acids.